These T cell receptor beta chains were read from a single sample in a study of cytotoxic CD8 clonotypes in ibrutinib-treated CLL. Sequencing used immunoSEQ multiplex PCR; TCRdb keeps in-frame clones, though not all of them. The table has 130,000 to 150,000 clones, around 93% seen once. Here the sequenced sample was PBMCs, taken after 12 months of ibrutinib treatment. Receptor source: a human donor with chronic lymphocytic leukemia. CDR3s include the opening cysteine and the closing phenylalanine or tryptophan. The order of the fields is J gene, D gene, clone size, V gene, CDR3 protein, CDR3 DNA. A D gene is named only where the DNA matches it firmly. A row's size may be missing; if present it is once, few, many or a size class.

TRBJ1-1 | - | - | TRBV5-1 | CASSLQGMENTEAFF | TGCGCCAGCAGCTTGCAGGGGATGGAGAACACTGAAGCTTTCTTT
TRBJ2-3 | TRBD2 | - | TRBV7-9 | CASSIAGEGDTQYF | TGTGCCAGCAGCATAGCGGGAGAAGGAGATACGCAGTATTTT
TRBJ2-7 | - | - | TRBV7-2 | CASSLATGIAYEQYF | TGTGCCAGCAGCTTGGCGACAGGTATTGCATACGAGCAGTACTTC
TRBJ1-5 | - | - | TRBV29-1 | CSAGGGSNQPQHF | TGCAGCGCCGGCGGGGGGAGCAATCAGCCCCAGCATTTT
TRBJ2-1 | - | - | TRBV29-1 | CSVRAGGDNEQFF | TGCAGCGTCAGGGCGGGTGGAGACAATGAGCAGTTCTTC
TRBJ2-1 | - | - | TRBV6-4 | CASSASGKGGGEQFF | TGTGCCAGCAGCGCTAGCGGAAAGGGGGGAGGAGAGCAGTTCTTC
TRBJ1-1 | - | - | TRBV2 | CASSFRPFLGTEAFF | TGTGCCAGCAGTTTCCGGCCTTTTCTCGGGACTGAAGCTTTCTTT
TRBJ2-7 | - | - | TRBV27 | CASKGWSSYEQYF | TGTGCCAGCAAAGGGTGGTCGTCCTACGAGCAGTACTTC
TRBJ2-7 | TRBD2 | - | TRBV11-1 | CASSLNTGTSATYEQYF | TGTGCCAGCAGCCTAAACACCGGGACTAGCGCGACCTACGAGCAGTACTTC
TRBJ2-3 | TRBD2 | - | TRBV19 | CASSIRLAGGGDTQYF | TGTGCCAGTAGTATCCGACTAGCGGGAGGGGGGGATACGCAGTATTTT
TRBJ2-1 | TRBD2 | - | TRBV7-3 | CASSSPRAAGGSRDEQFF | TGTGCCAGCAGCTCCCCGCGGGCAGCGGGAGGCTCTAGGGATGAGCAGTTCTTC
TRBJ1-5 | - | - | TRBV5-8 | CASGWWAGQSNQPQHF | TGTGCCAGCGGATGGTGGGCAGGACAGAGCAATCAGCCCCAGCATTTT
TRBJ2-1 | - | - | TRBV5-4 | CASSLERPYNEQFF | TGTGCCAGCAGCTTAGAAAGGCCCTACAATGAGCAGTTCTTC
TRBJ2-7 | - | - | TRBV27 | CASIAQGNEQYF | TGTGCCAGCATAGCCCAGGGTAACGAGCAGTACTTC
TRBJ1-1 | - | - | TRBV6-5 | CASSPGMNTEAFF | TGTGCCAGCAGTCCAGGGATGAACACTGAAGCTTTCTTT
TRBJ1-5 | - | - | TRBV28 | CASSLVADNQPQHF | TGTGCCAGCAGTTTAGTGGCAGACAATCAGCCCCAGCATTTT
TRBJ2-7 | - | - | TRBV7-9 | CASSQGGAGGEQYF | TGTGCCAGCAGTCAAGGGGGGGCTGGAGGTGAGCAGTACTTC
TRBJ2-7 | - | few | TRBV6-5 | CASSTTVREYYEQYF | TGTGCCAGCAGTACGACAGTACGGGAGTACTACGAGCAGTACTTC
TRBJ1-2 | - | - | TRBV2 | CASSVGAGYTF | TGTGCCAGCAGTGTAGGGGCTGGCTACACCTTC
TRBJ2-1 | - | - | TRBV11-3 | CASSLDGGTGEQFF | TGTGCCAGCAGCTTAGATGGGGGGACCGGGGAGCAGTTCTTC
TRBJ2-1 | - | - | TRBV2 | CAIDDRSSYNEQFF | TGTGCCATCGACGACCGGAGCTCCTACAATGAGCAGTTCTTC
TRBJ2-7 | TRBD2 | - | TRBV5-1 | CASSFTSGSYSYEQYF | TGCGCCAGCAGCTTTACTAGCGGGAGCTACTCCTACGAGCAGTACTTC
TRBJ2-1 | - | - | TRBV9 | CASSLRDDTLGQFF | TGTGCCAGCAGCCTAAGGGACGACACTTTGGGGCAGTTCTTC
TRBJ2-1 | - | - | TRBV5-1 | CASSDSSDYNEQFF | TGCGCCAGCAGCGACTCCTCGGACTACAATGAGCAGTTCTTC
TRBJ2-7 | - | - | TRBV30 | CAWSPPTGTLGRYYEQYF | TGTGCCTGGAGTCCCCCGACAGGAACCCTAGGGAGGTACTACGAGCAGTACTTC
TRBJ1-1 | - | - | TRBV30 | CAWSVTGSATEAFF | TGTGCCTGGAGTGTAACAGGGTCGGCCACTGAAGCTTTCTTT
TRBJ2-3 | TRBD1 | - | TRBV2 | CASDRGHPLATDTQYF | TGTGCCAGCGACAGGGGCCATCCTCTAGCCACAGATACGCAGTATTTT
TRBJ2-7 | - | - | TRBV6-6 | CASSYQGLEQYF | TGTGCCAGCAGTTACCAAGGCCTCGAGCAGTACTTC